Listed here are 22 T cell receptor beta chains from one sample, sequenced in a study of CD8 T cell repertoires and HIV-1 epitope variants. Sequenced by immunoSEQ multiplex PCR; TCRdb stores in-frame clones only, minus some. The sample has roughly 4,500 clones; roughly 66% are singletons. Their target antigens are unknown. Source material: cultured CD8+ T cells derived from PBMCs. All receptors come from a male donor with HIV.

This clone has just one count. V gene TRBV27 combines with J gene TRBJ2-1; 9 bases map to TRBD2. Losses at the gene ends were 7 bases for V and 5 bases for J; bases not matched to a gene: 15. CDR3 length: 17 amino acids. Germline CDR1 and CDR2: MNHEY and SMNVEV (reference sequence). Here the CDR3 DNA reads TGTGCCAGCACCAATTTCCAGACCCCTAGCGGGGACAATGAGCAGTTCTTC. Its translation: CASTNFQTPSGDNEQFF.

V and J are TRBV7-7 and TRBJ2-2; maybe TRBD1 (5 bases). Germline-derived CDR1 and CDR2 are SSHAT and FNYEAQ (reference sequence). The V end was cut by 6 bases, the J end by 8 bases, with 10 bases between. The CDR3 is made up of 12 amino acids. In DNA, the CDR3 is TGTGCCAGCAGACCTGGGGCGGGGGAGCTGTTTTTT. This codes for CASRPGAGELFF.

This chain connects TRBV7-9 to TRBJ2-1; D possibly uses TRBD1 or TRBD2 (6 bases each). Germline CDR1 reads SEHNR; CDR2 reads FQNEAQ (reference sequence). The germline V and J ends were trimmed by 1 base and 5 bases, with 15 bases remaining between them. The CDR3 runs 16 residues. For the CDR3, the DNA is TGTGCCAGCAGCTTAGGTCCTACGGGGGCTGACAATGAGCAGTTCTTC. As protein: CASSLGPTGADNEQFF.

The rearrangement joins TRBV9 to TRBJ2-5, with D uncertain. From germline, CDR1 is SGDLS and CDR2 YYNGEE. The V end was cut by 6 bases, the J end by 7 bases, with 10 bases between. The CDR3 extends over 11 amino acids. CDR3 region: CASTSPRTQYF. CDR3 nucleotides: TGTGCCAGCACCAGCCCGAGGACCCAGTACTTC.

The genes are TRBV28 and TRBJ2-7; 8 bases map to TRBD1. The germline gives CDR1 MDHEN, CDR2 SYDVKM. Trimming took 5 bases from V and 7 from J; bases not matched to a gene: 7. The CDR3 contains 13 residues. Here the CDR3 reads CASSRTGSEEQYF. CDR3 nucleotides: TGTGCCAGCAGTCGGACAGGGTCGGAAGAGCAGTACTTC.

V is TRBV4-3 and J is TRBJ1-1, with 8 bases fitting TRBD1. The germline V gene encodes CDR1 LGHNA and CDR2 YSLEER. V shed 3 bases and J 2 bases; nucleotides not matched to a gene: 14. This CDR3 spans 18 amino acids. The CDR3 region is CASSHLLGQGGGNTEAFF. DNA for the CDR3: TGCGCCAGCAGCCACCTCCTCGGACAGGGTGGGGGAAACACTGAAGCTTTCTTT.

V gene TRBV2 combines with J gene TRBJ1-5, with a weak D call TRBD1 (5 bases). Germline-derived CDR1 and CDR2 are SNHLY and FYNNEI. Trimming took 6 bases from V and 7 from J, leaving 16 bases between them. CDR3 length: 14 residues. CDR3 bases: TGTGCCAGCAGCCCGAACAGGTTACAACAGCCCCAGCATTTT. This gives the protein CASSPNRLQQPQHF.

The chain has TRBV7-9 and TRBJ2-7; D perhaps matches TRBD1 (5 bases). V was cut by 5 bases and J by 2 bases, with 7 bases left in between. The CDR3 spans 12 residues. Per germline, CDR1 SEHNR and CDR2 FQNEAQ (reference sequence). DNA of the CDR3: TGTGCCAGCAGCCCGACAGCCTACGAGCAGTACTTC. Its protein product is CASSPTAYEQYF.

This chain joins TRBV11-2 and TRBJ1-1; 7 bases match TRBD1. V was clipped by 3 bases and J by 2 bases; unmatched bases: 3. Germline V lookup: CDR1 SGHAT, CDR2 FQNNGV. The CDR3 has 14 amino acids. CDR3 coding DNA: TGTGCCAGCAGCTTCAGGGGGATCAACACTGAAGCTTTCTTT. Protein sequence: CASSFRGINTEAFF.

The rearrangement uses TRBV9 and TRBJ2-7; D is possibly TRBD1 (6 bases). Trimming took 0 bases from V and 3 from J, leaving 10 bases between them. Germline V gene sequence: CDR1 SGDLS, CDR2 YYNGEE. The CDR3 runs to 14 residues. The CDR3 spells CASSVGPGDYEQYF. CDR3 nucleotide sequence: TGTGCCAGCAGCGTAGGGCCAGGGGACTACGAGCAGTACTTC.

The CDR3 loop is CASSSPRQGSYEQYF. The CDR3, as DNA: TGTGCCAGCAGTTCACCCCGACAGGGCTCCTACGAGCAGTACTTC. The genes are TRBV28 and TRBJ2-7; TRBD1 aligns across 7 bases. The length of the CDR3 is 15 residues. V trimming: 4 bases; J trimming: 0 bases; junction bases outside the gene matches: 6. The germline CDR1 and CDR2 sequences are MDHEN and SYDVKM.

Written as DNA, the CDR3 is TGTGCCAGCAGTTCAACGACAACTAGCGGGAACAACACCGGGGAGCTGTTTTTT. Its translation is CASSSTTTSGNNTGELFF. The chain combines TRBV27 with TRBJ2-2, with 10 bases matching TRBD2. The V gene's germline CDR1 is MNHEY and CDR2 SMNVEV (reference sequence). This CDR3 has 18 residues. V shed 4 bases, J shed 2 bases, and the junction held 10 bases outside the gene matches.

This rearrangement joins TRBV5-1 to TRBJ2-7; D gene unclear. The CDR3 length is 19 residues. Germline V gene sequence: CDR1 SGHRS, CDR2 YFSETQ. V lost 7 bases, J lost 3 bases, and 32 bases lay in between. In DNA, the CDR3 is TGCGCCAGCGGCGGCAACCCCGGGCATAGGCGACCTGGGCACTACGAGCAGTACTTC. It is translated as CASGGNPGHRRPGHYEQYF.

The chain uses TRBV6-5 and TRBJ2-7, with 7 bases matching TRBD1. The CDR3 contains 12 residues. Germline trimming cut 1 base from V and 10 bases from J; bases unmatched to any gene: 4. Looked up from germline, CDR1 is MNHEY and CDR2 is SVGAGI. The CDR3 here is CASSYYQGEQYF. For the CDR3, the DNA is TGTGCCAGCAGTTACTACCAGGGGGAACAGTACTTC.

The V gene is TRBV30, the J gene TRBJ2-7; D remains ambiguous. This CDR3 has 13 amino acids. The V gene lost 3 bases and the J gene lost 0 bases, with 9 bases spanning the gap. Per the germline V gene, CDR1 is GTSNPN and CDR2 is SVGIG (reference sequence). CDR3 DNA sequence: TGTGCCTGGAGCCGGGTGAGCTCCTACGAGCAGTACTTC. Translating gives CAWSRVSSYEQYF.

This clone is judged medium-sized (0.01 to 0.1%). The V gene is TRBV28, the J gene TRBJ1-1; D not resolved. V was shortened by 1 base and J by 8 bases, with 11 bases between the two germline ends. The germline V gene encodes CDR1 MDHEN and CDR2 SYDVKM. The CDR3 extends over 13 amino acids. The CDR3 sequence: CASSLLGSGEAFF. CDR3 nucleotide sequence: TGTGCCAGCAGTTTATTGGGCTCGGGGGAAGCTTTCTTT. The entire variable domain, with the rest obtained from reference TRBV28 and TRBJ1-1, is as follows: DVKVTQSSRYLVKRTGEKVFLECVQDMDHENMFWYRQDPGLGLRLIYFSYDVKMKEKGDIPEGYSVSREKKERFSLILESASTNQTSMYLCASSLLGSGEAFFGQGTRLTVV.

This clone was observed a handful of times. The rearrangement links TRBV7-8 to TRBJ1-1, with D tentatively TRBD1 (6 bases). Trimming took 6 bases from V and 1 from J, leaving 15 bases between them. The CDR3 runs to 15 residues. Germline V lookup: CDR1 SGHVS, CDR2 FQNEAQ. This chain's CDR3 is CASSSTLGQNTEAFF. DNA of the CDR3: TGTGCCAGCAGTTCGACCTTGGGACAGAACACTGAAGCTTTCTTT. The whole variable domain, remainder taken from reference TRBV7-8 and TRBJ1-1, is GAGVSQSPRYKVAKRGQDVALRCDPISGHVSLFWYQQALGQGPEFLTYFQNEAQLDKSGLPSDRFFAERPEGSVSTLKIQRTQQEDSAVYLCASSSTLGQNTEAFFGQGTRLTVV.

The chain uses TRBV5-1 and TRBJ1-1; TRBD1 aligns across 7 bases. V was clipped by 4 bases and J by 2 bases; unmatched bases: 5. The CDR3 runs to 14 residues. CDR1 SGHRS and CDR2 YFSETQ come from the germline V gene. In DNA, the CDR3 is TGCGCCAGCAGCCCGGGACAGACTAACACTGAAGCTTTCTTT. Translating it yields CASSPGQTNTEAFF.

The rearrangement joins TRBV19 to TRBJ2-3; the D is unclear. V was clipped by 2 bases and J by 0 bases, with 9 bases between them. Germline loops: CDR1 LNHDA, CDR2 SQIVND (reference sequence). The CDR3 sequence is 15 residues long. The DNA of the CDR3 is TGTGCCAGTAGTATACTGGCGGAGAGCACAGATACGCAGTATTTT. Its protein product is CASSILAESTDTQYF.

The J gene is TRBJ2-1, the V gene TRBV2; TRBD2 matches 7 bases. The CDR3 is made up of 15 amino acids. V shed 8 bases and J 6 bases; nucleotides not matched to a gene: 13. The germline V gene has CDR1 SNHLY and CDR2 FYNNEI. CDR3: CASSSSGALSNEQFF. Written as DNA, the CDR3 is TGTGCCAGCTCCTCGAGCGGGGCCCTCTCCAATGAGCAGTTCTTC.

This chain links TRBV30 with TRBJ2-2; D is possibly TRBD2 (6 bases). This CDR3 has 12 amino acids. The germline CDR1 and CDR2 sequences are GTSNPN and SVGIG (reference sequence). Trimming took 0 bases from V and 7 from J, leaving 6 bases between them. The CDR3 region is CAWSVGGGELFF. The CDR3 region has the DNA TGTGCCTGGAGTGTCGGGGGCGGGGAGCTGTTTTTT. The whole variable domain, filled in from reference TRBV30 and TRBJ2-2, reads SQTIHQWPATLVQPVGSPLSLECTVEGTSNPNLYWYRQAAGRGLQLLFYSVGIGQISSEVPQNLSASRPQDRQFILSSKKLLLSDSGFYLCAWSVGGGELFFGEGSRLTVL.

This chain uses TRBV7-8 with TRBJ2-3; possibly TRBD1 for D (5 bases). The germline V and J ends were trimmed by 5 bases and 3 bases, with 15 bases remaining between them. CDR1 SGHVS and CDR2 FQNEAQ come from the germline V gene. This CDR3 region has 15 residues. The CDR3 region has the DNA TGTGCCAGCAGCCCTTCCAGGGTTCCTACAGATACGCAGTATTTT. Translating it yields CASSPSRVPTDTQYF.